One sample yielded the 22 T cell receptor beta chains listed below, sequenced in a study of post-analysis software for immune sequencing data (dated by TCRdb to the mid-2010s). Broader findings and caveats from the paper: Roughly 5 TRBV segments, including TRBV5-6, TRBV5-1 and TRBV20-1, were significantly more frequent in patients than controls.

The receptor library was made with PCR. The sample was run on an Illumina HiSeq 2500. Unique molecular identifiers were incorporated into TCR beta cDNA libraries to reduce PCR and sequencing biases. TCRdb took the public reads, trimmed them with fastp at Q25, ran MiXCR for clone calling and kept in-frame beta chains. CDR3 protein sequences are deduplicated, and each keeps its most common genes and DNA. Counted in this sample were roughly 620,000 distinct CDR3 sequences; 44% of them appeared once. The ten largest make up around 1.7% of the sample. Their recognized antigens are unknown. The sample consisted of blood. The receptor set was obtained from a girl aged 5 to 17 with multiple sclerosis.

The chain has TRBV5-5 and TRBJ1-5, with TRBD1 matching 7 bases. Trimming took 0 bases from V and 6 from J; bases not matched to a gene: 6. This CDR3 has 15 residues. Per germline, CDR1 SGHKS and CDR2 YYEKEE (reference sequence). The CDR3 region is CASSLVDRVTQPQHF. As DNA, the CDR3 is TGTGCCAGCAGCTTGGTTGACAGGGTAACTCAGCCCCAGCATTTT.

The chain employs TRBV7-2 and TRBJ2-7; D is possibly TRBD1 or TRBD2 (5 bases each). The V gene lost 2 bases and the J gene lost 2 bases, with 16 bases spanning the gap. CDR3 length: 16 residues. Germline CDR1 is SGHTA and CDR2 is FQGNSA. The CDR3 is CASSLFMGVGTYEQYF. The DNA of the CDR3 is TGTGCCAGCAGCTTATTTATGGGGGTAGGGACCTACGAGCAGTACTTC.

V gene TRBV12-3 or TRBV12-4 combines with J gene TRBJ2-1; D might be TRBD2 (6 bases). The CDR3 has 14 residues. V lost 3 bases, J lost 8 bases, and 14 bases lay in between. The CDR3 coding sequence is TGTGCCAGCAGTTTCCATAGCGGAAGTGATGAGCAGTTCTTC. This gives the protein CASSFHSGSDEQFF.

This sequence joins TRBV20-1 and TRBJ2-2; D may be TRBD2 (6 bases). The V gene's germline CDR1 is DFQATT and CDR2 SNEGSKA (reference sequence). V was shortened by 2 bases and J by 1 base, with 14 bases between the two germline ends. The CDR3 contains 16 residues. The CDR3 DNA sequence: TGCAGTGCTAGACCCTCGGGGGTCCAGAACACCGGGGAGCTGTTTTTT. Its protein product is CSARPSGVQNTGELFF.

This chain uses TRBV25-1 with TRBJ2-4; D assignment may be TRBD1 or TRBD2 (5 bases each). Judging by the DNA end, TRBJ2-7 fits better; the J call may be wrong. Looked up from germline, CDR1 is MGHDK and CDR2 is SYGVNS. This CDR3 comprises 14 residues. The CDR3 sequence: CASSAWGSVHEQYF. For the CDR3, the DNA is TGTGCCAGCAGTGCATGGGGGAGTGTCCACGAGCAGTACTTC.

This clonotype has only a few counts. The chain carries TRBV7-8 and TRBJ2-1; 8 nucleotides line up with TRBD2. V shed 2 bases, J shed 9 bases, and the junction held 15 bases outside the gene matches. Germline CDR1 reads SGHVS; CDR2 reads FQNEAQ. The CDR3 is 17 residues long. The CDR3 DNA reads TGTGCCAGCAGCTTACTGGGCGGGGGGCGTCTTGAAGGTGAGCAGTTCTTC. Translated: CASSLLGGGRLEGEQFF.

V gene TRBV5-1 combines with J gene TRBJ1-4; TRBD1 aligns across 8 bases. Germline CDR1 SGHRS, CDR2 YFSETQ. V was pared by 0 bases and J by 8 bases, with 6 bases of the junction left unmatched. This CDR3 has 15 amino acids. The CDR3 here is CASSLGGQGVEKLFF. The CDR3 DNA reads TGCGCCAGCAGCTTGGGAGGACAGGGTGTGGAAAAACTGTTTTTT.

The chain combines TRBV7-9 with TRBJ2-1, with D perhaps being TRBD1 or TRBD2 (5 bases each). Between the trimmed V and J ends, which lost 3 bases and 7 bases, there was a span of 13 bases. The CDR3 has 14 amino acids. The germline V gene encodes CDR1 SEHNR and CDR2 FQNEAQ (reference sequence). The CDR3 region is CASSLRGFKNEQFF. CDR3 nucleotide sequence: TGTGCCAGCAGCTTGAGGGGTTTTAAGAATGAGCAGTTCTTC. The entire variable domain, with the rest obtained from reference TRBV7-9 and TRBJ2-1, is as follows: DTGVSQNPRHKITKRGQNVTFRCDPISEHNRLYWYRQTLGQGPEFLTYFQNEAQLEKSRLLSDRFSAERPKGSFSTLEIQRTEQGDSAMYLCASSLRGFKNEQFFGPGTRLTVL.

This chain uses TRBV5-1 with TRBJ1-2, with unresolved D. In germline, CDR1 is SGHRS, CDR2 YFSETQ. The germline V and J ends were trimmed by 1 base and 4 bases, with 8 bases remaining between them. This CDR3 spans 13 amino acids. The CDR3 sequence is CASSLRTAYGYTF. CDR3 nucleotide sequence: TGCGCCAGCAGCTTGAGGACGGCCTATGGCTACACCTTC.

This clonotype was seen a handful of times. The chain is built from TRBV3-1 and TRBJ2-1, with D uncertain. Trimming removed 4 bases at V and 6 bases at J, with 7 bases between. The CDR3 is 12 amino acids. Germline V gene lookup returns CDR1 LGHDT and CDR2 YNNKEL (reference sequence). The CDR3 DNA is TGTGCCAGCAGCCGACAACTCAATGAGCAGTTCTTC. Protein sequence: CASSRQLNEQFF.

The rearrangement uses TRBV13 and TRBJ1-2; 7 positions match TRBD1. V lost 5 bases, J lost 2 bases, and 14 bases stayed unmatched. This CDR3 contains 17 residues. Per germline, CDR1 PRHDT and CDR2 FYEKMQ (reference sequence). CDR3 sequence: CASSHWTGESQNYGYTF. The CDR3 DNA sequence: TGTGCCAGCAGCCACTGGACAGGCGAGTCACAAAACTATGGCTACACCTTC.

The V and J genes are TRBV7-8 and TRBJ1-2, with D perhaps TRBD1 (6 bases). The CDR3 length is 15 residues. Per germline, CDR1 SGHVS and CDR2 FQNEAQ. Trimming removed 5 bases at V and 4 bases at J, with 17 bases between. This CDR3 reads CASSQGQGNVYGYTF. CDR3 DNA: TGTGCCAGCAGCCAGGGGCAGGGGAACGTCTATGGCTACACCTTC.

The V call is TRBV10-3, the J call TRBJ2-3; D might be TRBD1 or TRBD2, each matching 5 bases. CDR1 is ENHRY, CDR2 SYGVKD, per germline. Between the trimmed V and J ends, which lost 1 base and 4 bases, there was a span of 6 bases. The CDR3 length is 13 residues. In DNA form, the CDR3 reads TGTGCCATCAGTGAGTTGGGGGCAGATACGCAGTATTTT. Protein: CAISELGADTQYF.

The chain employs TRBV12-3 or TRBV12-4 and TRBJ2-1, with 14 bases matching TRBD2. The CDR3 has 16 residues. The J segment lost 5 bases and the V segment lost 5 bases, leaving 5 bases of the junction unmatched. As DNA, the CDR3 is TGTGCCAGCAGTCGGACTAGCGGGAGGTTAAACAATGAGCAGTTCTTC. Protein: CASSRTSGRLNNEQFF.

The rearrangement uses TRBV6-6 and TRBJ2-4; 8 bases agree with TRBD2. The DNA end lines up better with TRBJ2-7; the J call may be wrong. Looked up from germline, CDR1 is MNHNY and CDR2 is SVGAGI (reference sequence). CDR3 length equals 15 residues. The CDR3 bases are TGTGCCAGCAGTCAGGGACTAGTCGGTCCCTACGAGCAGTACTTC. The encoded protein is CASSQGLVGPYEQYF.

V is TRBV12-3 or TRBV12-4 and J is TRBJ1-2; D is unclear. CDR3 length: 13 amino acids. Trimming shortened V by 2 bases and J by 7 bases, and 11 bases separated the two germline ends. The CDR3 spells CASSLSDGSGYTF. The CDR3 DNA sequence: TGTGCCAGCAGTTTATCCGACGGGAGTGGCTACACCTTC.

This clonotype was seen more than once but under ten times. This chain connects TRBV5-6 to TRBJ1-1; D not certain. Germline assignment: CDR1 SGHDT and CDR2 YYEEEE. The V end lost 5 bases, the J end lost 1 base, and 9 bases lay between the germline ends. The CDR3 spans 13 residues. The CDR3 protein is CASSHTRNTEAFF. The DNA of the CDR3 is TGTGCCAGCAGTCATACACGGAACACTGAAGCTTTCTTT.

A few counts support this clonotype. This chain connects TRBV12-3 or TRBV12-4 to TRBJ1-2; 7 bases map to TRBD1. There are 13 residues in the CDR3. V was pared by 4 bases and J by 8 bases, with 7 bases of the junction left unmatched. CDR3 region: CASSSAQGQGYTF. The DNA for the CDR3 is TGTGCCAGCAGTTCAGCGCAGGGACAGGGCTACACCTTC.

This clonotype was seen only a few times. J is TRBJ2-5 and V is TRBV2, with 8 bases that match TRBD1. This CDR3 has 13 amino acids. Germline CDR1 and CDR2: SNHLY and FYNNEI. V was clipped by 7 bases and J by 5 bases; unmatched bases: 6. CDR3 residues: CASKIRQGETQYF. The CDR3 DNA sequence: TGTGCCAGCAAAATCCGACAGGGGGAGACCCAGTACTTC.

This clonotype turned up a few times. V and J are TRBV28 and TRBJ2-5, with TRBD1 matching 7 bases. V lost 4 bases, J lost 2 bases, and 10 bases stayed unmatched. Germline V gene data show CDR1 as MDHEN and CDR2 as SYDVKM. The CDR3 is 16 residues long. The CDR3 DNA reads TGTGCCAGCAGTTCAATCGGGGACAGACTGCAAGAGACCCAGTACTTC. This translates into CASSSIGDRLQETQYF.

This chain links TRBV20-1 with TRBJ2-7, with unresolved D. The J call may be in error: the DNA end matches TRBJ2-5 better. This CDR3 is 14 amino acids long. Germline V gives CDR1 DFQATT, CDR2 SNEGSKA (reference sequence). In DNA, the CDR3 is TGCAGTGCTGAAACTGACACATTCCAAGAGACCCAGTACTTC. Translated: CSAETDTFQETQYF.

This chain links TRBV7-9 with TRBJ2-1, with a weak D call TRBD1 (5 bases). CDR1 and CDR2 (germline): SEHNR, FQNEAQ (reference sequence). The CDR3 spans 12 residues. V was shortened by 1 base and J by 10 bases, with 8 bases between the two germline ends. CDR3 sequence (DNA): TGTGCCAGCAGCTTAGGAAGGACAGAGCAGTTCTTC. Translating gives CASSLGRTEQFF.